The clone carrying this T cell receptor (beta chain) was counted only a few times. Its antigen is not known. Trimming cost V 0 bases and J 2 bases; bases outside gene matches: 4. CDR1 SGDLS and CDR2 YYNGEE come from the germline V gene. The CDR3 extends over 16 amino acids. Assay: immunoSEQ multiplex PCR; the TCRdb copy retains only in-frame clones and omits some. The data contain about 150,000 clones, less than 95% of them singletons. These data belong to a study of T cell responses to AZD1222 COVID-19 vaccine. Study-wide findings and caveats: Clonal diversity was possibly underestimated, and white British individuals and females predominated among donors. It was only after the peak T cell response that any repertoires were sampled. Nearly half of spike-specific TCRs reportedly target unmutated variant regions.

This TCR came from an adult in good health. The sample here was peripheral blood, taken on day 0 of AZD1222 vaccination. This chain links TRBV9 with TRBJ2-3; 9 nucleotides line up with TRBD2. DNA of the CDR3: TGTGCCAGCAGCGTAGGCGCGGGGGGGGTCACAGATACGCAGTATTTT. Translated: CASSVGAGGVTDTQYF.